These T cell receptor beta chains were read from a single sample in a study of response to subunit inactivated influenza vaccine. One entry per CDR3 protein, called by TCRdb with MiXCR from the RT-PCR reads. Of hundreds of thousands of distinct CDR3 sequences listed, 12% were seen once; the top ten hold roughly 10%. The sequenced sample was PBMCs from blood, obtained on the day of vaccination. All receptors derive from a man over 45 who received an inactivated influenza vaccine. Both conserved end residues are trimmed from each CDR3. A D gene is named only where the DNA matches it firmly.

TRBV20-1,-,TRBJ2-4,SAMGPLAKNIQY
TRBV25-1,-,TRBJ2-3,ASSETGAWYRY
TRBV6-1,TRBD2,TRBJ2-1,ASSAGLAGAQNEQF
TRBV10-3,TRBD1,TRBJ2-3,AISESTGVRTDTQY
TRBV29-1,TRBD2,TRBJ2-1,SVVVREGHGEQF
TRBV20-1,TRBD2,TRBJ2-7,SANSRLAGVYEQY
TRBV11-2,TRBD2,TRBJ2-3,ASRPRKKGGRSTDTQY
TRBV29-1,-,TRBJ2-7,SVGGRTKDEQY
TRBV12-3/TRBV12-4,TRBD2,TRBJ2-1,ASTGLAGVGNDQF
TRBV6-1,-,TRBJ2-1,ASNTQGKGMGEQF
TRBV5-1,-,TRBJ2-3,ASSLEGYLTDTQY
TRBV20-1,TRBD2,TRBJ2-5,SARAGGSETQY
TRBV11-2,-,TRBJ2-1,ASSFHWRDEQF
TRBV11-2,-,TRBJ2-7,ASSLVSGAYEQY
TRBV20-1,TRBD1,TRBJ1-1,SALIGQGRTEAF
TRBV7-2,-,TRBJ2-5,ASSSLGRSGTQY
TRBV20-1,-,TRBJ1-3,SAVQGMAGNTIY
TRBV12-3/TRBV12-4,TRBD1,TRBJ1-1,ASKIRTGVTAF
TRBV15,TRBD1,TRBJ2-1,ATAGTGSGEQF
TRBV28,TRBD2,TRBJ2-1,ASSLALAGREQF
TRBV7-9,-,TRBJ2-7,ASSPTVYEQY
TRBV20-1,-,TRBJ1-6,SARTRVSPLH
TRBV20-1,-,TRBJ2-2,SASDNTGELF
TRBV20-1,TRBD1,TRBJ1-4,SASYRGFEKLF
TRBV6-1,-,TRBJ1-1,ASSERQLNTEAF
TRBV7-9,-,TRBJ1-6,ASSLDGYNSPLH
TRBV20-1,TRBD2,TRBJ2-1,SASPGGAYNEQF
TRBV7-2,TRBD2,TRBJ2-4,ASSTTSFGIQY
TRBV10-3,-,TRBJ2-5,AISETLSSGAQRETQY
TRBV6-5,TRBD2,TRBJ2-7,ASSWGLAGLYEQY
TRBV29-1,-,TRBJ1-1,RGGSASEAF
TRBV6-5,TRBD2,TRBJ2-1,ASSYEPGLGTYNEQF
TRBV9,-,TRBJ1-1,ASSASGGGNTEAF
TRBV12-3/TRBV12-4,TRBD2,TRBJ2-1,ASSMSGRAEDEQF
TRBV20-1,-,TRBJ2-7,SALLTSGDEQY
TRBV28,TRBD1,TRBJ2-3,ASSPQGAEDTQY
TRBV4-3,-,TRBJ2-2,ASSQTRVRETGELF
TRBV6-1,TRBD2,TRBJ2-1,ASGGLAGDNEQF
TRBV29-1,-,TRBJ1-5,SVADSNQPQH
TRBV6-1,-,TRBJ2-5,ASSRFQGYQETQY
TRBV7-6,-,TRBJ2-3,ASSLEFDTQY
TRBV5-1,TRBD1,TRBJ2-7,ASSPVTRQGAEQY
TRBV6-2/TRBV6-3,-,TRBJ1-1,ASSYSGSPMNTEAF
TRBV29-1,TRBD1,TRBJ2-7,SATGQNYEQY
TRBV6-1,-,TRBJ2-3,ASRAEMAVSTDTQY
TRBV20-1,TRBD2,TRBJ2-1,SAPNPGTRWNEQF
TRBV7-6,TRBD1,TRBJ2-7,ASSSTGQGTYEQY
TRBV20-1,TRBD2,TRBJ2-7,SARDTRRLAAEQY
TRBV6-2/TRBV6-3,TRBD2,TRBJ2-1,ASSHAPTSGFFYNEQF
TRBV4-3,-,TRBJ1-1,ASSQGARFSMNTEAF
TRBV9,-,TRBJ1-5,ASSVAGDSNQPQH